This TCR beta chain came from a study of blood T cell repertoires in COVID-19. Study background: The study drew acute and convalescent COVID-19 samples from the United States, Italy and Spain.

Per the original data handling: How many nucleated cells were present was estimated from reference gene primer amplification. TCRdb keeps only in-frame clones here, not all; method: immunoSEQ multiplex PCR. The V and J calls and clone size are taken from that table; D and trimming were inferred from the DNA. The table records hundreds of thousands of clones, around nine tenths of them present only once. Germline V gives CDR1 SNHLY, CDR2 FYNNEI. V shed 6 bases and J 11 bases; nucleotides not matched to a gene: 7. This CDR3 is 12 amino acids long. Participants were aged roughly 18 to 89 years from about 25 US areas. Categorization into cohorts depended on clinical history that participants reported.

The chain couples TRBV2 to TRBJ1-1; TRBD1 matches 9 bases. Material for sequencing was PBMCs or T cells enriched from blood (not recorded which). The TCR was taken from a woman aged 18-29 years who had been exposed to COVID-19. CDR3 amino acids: CASRGDRVRAFF. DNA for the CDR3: TGTGCCAGCAGGGGGGACAGGGTTCGGGCTTTCTTT.